This paragraph reports one T cell receptor (beta chain). Its target antigen remains unknown. Base-call qualities are not available, and no considerably larger clone is one nucleotide away. This entry belongs to a study of vaccination and CD4 T cells after COVID-19 (dated by TCRdb to about 2022). Background on the whole study: Convalescent patients had a positive SARS-CoV-2 result on nasal swab PCR, and of these patients, several had mild disease and one had severe disease. The convalescent cohort included six males and four females, with two Hispanic individuals, seven Caucasians, two Asians and one multiracial person. Participants received two doses of either the Pfizer-BioNTech BNT162b2 vaccine (n=8) or the Moderna mRNA-1273 vaccine (n=2). Post-COVID blood samples were collected from convalescent patients a median of about 92 days after diagnosis, with a range of about 35 to 180 days. The time from the second vaccine dose to post-vaccine blood sampling had a median of roughly 70 days and ranged from about 12 to 241 days. Overlapping spike peptide pools from SARS-CoV-2 and from the common cold coronaviruses HCoV-NL63, HCoV-OC43 and HCoV-229E were used as culture stimuli. Control cultures received a CEFX viral epitope pool as the positive control, an HIV-1 Nef peptide pool as the negative control, or no peptide. In around 9 COVID-19 convalescent patients and a few infection-naive healthy vaccine recipients, researchers compared the spike-specific CD4+ TCR repertoire from before mRNA vaccination with the repertoire from after. Overall results and qualifications from the work: The median count of SARS-CoV-2-reactive clonotypes went up from roughly 21 after infection to 38 after vaccination, although the change was not significant. Relatively few convalescent patients were included in the study, and early timepoints after natural infection were not analyzed. Nearly all vaccine-specific clones in convalescent patients (304 of 307) were mono-reactive for SARS-CoV-2 spike rather than cross-reactive with common cold coronaviruses. In convalescent patients, a median around 90% of post-vaccine SARS-CoV-2-reactive clones were detected only after vaccination, and vaccine-specific priming was suggested by this finding.

The treatment or condition label on this specimen signifies: roughly ten-day PBMC culture with coronavirus spike peptide pools or control peptides (ViraFEST assay). The ViraFEST assay was used in the study, in which antigen-specific T cells were expanded with peptide pools and expanded clonotypes were subsequently identified by TCR sequencing. The positive SARS-CoV-2 PCR tests of the convalescent patients were dated from March to December 2020, before the Alpha, Beta and Delta variants emerged in the United States. Each well held around 2.1 million PBMCs cultured with roughly 10 ug/ml peptide pools in IMDM containing roughly 5% human AB serum and around 10 IU/ml IL-2. Half of the culture medium was replaced with fresh IL-2-containing medium on days 3 and 7. Once the cells had been in culture for about 10 days, the EasySep CD4+ T cell isolation kit was used to isolate CD4+ T cells by negative selection. PBMCs were separated from whole blood using Ficoll-Paque Plus gradient centrifugation and then either used fresh or cryopreserved at -140C. Culture conditions were generally each tested in triplicate wells.

From a lookup of the germline V gene, CDR1 and CDR2 are SGHRS and YFSETQ. V trim: 3 bases; J trim: 2 bases; unmatched bases: 9. From the cysteine up to the phenylalanine, the CDR3 has a length of 18 residues. Only CDR3 DNA is held: 54 bases, read in frame from base 1. The receptor library was made with PCR. DNA from cultured CD4+ T cells underwent TCR sequencing with the Oncomine TCR Beta short-read assay at the Johns Hopkins FTIC core. Genomic DNA was extracted from the cultured CD4+ T cells with the QIAamp micro DNA kit. Oncomine TCR Beta libraries made from cultured CD4+ T cells were pooled using unique dual indexes and sequenced on an Illumina iSeq 100. Under the source paper's analysis protocol: Non-productive sequences were removed, and CDR3s that did not start with C, did not end with F or W, or were shorter than 7 amino acids were discarded. Antigen-specific clonotypes were identified using the MANAFEST web application through comparison of peptide-stimulated wells with reference and other culture wells. Positive clones required FDR below 0.05, an odds ratio above 5, and productive frequency above 0.1% in at least two of three replicate wells. A clonotype counted as cross-reactive if it showed significant expansion both in the SARS-CoV-2 spike wells and in at least one common cold coronavirus spike condition. Using R version 3.6.1, CDR3 homology was evaluated through Levenshtein distances (stringdist) along with unrooted phylogenetic trees (ape). TCRdb reworked the public reads: Q25 trimming with fastp, MiXCR clone assembly, productive beta chains retained. Identical CDR3 protein sequences are pooled into one entry, listed with their most common genes and DNA. The V and J calls come from TCRdb's annotation, not from the publication. The sample data list some 4,700 distinct CDR3 sequences, and less than 60% of these were observed just once. Together, the top ten hold roughly 18% of the sample.

The sample was CD4+ T cells from blood, cultured in vitro. The chain joins TRBV5-1 to TRBJ2-7; TRBD2 aligns with 15 central bases. This receptor was taken from a human donor who had recovered from COVID-19. In nucleotide form, the sequence is TGCGCCAGCAGCTCTGGGACTAGCGGGAGGAAGCCGGCCTACGAGCAGTACTTC. Its protein product is CASSSGTSGRKPAYEQYF.